This T cell receptor (beta chain) was sequenced in a study of shared clonotypes between healthy human individuals. About the research overall: A donor's plate count was three for CD4 naive and three for CD4 memory; CD8 naive had two and CD8 memory one. Points from the study as a whole: Non-shared clonotypes displayed generation probabilities falling below those of clonotypes present in all four donors.

Profiled with immunoSEQ multiplex PCR; TCRdb holds only in-frame clones, not every one. This table holds about 2 million clones, about 95% found once. CDR1 SGHTS and CDR2 YDEGEE come from the germline V gene. The V end lost 4 bases, the J end lost 3 bases, and 14 bases lay between the germline ends. The CDR3 consists of 14 residues. This clone has just one count. The antigen remains unidentified. Naive CD8 cells comprised CD45RO-negative, CCR7-positively selected cells, excluding terminally differentiated effector memory CD45RA+ cells. V is TRBV5-8 and J is TRBJ2-7; D not resolved. Sequences were obtained from naive CD8+ T cells sorted from blood. The receptor's source is a young man in good health. CDR3 amino acids: CASSKEESYYEQYF. DNA of the CDR3: TGTGCCAGCAGCAAAGAAGAATCGTACTACGAGCAGTACTTC.